This note documents a single T cell receptor (beta chain) sequence. Its cognate antigen is unknown. V lost 5 bases and J lost 3; bases outside the gene matches: 12. Germline values: CDR1 SGHTA, CDR2 FQGNSA. This CDR3 is built from 18 residues. This entry comes from a study of OX40 agonist ivuxolimab in advanced cancers. Study outcomes and limitations: The average count of expanded clones was higher among CD8+ T cells than among CD4+.

This table comes from immunoSEQ multiplex PCR, and its TCRdb copy is limited to in-frame clones, with some not included. The sample records some 84,000 clones, approximately 90% being singletons. The source was CD4+ or CD8+ T cells sorted from blood, collected in a trial of the OX40 agonist ivuxolimab. This clonotype was sampled from an adult with an advanced solid tumor such as melanoma, head and neck, liver or kidney cancer. The rearrangement links TRBV7-2 to TRBJ2-3; 12 bases match TRBD2. CDR3 sequence (DNA): TGTGCCAGCAGCCGGGGGCTAGCGGGGGGGAGTTTGACAGATACGCAGTATTTT. This gives the protein CASSRGLAGGSLTDTQYF.